What follows are 17 T cell receptor beta chains derived from one specimen sequenced in a study of blood T cell repertoires in COVID-19. Clones were sequenced by immunoSEQ multiplex PCR, and TCRdb holds only the in-frame ones, with some missing. The sample lists 110,000 to 150,000 clones; roughly 82% were seen once. The sequenced sample was peripheral blood. Receptors were obtained from a man in his fifties or sixties with active or convalescent COVID-19.

The chain links TRBV3-1 (or the pseudogene TRBV3-2) to TRBJ1-1, with D maybe TRBD1 (6 bases). V was cut by 3 bases and J by 1 base, with 12 bases left in between. The germline V gene encodes CDR1 LGHDT and CDR2 YNNKEL (reference sequence). This CDR3 has 15 amino acids. The CDR3 DNA reads as TGTGCCAGCAGCCATCACGGACAGTCGAACACTGAAGCTTTCTTT. It encodes CASSHHGQSNTEAFF.

J is TRBJ2-3 and V is TRBV7-2, with 11 bases identical to TRBD2. Germline V lookup: CDR1 SGHTA, CDR2 FQGNSA. The CDR3 length is 15 residues. V shed 5 bases, J shed 5 bases, and the junction held 6 bases outside the gene matches. CDR3 in amino acids: CASSDGGLAGDTQYF. The CDR3 bases are TGTGCCAGCAGCGACGGTGGACTAGCGGGAGATACGCAGTATTTT.

This clone came up a few times. The chain joins TRBV5-1 to TRBJ1-1; 7 nucleotides match TRBD1. CDR3 length: 16 amino acids. CDR1 is SGHRS and CDR2 is YFSETQ in the germline V gene. The J segment lost 6 bases and the V segment lost 4 bases, leaving 15 bases of the junction unmatched. CDR3 nucleotides: TGCGCCAGCAGCCGAAGACCATTCTCAGGGGGTGCTGAAGCTTTCTTT. Protein product: CASSRRPFSGGAEAFF.

Only a few counts were recorded for this clone. This chain links TRBV12-5 with TRBJ1-5, with D unclear. From germline, CDR1 is LGHNT and CDR2 FRNRAP. V was pared by 3 bases and J by 7 bases, with 7 bases between. The CDR3 extends over 12 amino acids. This CDR3 reads CASGFPRQPQHF. CDR3 bases: TGTGCTAGTGGTTTTCCGCGACAGCCCCAGCATTTT.

This chain uses TRBV30 with TRBJ1-1; D may be TRBD1 (5 bases). Germline CDR1 and CDR2: GTSNPN and SVGIG (reference sequence). The V end was cut by 4 bases, the J end by 0 bases, with 15 bases between. This CDR3 has 15 residues. The CDR3 region is CAWTPPGGMNTEAFF. The CDR3 nucleotides read TGTGCCTGGACGCCCCCGGGGGGGATGAACACTGAAGCTTTCTTT.

The chain is built from TRBV27 and TRBJ1-3, with TRBD1 as a possible D gene (6 bases). The V and J ends lost 6 bases and 4 bases respectively, with 13 bases between them. CDR1 is MNHEY and CDR2 is SMNVEV in the germline V gene (reference sequence). The length of the CDR3 is 14 residues. Here the CDR3 reads CASSVRGGGNTIYF. The CDR3, as DNA: TGTGCCAGCAGCGTCAGGGGTGGCGGAAACACCATATATTTT.

V usage is TRBV10-2 and J usage is TRBJ1-1, with TRBD1 matching over 8 bases. Germline-derived CDR1 and CDR2 are WSHSY and SAAADI. Losses at the gene ends were 6 bases for V and 1 base for J; bases not matched to a gene: 4. The CDR3 has 14 amino acids. CDR3 region: CASSDRGRNTEAFF. The CDR3 region has the DNA TGCGCCAGCAGCGACAGGGGAAGGAACACTGAAGCTTTCTTT.

The CDR3 sequence is CASGPTQGKANYGYTF. CDR3 nucleotides: TGCGCCAGCGGGCCTACACAGGGGAAGGCAAACTATGGCTACACCTTC. The chain links TRBV23-1 to TRBJ1-2, with 7 bases aligning to TRBD1. TRBV23-1 qualifies as an ORF whose function is uncertain. V shed 8 bases, J shed 2 bases, and the junction held 14 bases outside the gene matches. The CDR3 extends over 16 amino acids.

This chain links TRBV10-3 with TRBJ1-2; the D gene is possibly TRBD1 (6 bases). V lost 4 bases and J lost 8, with 14 bases in between. The length of the CDR3 is 13 residues. CDR1 is ENHRY and CDR2 is SYGVKD in the germline V gene. The CDR3 DNA sequence: TGTGCCATCAGTGTGGACAGTGACGGAGGCTACACCTTC. Its translation is CAISVDSDGGYTF.

V and J are TRBV27 and TRBJ2-5; TRBD2 might be the D (5 bases). Trimming took off 0 bases at V and 6 bases at J, with 11 bases between the two ends. In germline, CDR1 is MNHEY, CDR2 SMNVEV (reference sequence). This CDR3 contains 14 residues. CDR3 nucleotides: TGTGCCAGCAGTTTATCAGCCGGGGTTCAGACCCAGTACTTC. Translating gives CASSLSAGVQTQYF.

The chain couples TRBV12-3 or TRBV12-4 to TRBJ2-2; possibly TRBD2 for D (6 bases). CDR3 length: 13 residues. V was pared by 9 bases and J by 1 base, with 9 bases between. In DNA, the CDR3 is TGTGCCAGTAGCGGATTGAACACCGGGGAGCTGTTTTTT. As protein: CASSGLNTGELFF.

This rearrangement joins TRBV27 to TRBJ1-1, with a weak D call TRBD1 (6 bases). This CDR3 is built from 13 residues. V lost 7 bases and J lost 3, with 12 bases in between. Germline CDR1 MNHEY, CDR2 SMNVEV (reference sequence). The CDR3 nucleotides are TGTGCCAGCACGGACAGAGGATACACTGAAGCTTTCTTT. Its translation is CASTDRGYTEAFF.

J is TRBJ1-1 and V is TRBV7-9, with D hard to call. V lost 4 bases and J 8 bases, leaving 8 bases between the germline ends. CDR1 is SEHNR, CDR2 FQNEAQ, per germline (reference sequence). This CDR3 has 11 amino acids. CDR3 amino acids: CASSSLGEAFF. CDR3 coding DNA: TGTGCCAGCAGCTCCTTGGGCGAAGCTTTCTTT.

This clone appeared once. The rearrangement uses TRBV19 and TRBJ2-1; D is possibly TRBD1 (6 bases). The ends were cut back, 2 bases at V and 7 bases at J, with 18 bases in the middle. This CDR3 is 16 amino acids long. In germline, CDR1 is LNHDA, CDR2 SQIVND (reference sequence). Written as DNA, the CDR3 is TGTGCCAGTAGTATAACCTCAGGGGCCCCGGGAAATGAGCAGTTCTTC. It encodes CASSITSGAPGNEQFF.

CDR3 nucleotides: TGTGCCATCCATCCCGGGACAGGGGGCACAGTTGAGGGCTACACCTTC. This encodes CAIHPGTGGTVEGYTF. The chain uses TRBV10-3 and TRBJ1-2; 12 nucleotides agree with TRBD1. The V segment lost 8 bases and the J segment 8 bases; nucleotides outside the gene matches: 15. Germline values: CDR1 ENHRY, CDR2 SYGVKD. CDR3 length: 16 residues.

The chain carries TRBV7-2 and TRBJ2-1; 12 nucleotides match TRBD2. Germline V CDR1 and CDR2: SGHTA, FQGNSA. With V trimmed by 8 bases and J by 10 bases, 6 bases remained unmatched. The length of the CDR3 is 13 residues. CDR3 in amino acids: CASYLAGGPEQFF. Here the CDR3 DNA reads TGTGCCAGCTATCTAGCGGGAGGGCCCGAGCAGTTCTTC.

The chain employs TRBV7-9 and TRBJ2-5; 8 bases are a match to TRBD1. Germline V gene lookup returns CDR1 SEHNR and CDR2 FQNEAQ (reference sequence). V lost 0 bases and J lost 4; bases outside the gene matches: 7. The CDR3 loop spans 16 amino acids. In nucleotides, the CDR3 is TGTGCCAGCAGCTTAGCCTTACTGGACAGGGCAGAGACCCAGTACTTC. Protein sequence: CASSLALLDRAETQYF.